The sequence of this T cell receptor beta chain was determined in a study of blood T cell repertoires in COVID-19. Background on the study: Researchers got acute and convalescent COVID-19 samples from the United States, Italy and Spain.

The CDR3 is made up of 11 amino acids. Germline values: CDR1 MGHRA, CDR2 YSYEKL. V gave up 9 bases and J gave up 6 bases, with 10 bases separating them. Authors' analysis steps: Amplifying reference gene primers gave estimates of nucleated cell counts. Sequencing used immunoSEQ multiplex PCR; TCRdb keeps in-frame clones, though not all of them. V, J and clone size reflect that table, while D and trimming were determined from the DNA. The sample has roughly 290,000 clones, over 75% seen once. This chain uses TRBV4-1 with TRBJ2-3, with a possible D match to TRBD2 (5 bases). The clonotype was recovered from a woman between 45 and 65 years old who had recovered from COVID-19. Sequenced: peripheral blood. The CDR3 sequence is CASPERDTQYF. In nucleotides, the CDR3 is TGCGCCAGTCCCGAGCGGGATACGCAGTATTTT.